This is a list of T cell receptor beta chains from one sample in a study of T cell changes during pregnancy in multiple sclerosis. Libraries were prepared by immunoSEQ multiplex PCR; TCRdb keeps only in-frame clonotypes and omits some of them. The table lists around 55,000 clones, over 80% of them singletons. Sequencing used CD4+ T cells from peripheral blood mononuclear cells, obtained in the first trimester of pregnancy. The receptors shown here come from a female donor with multiple sclerosis, enrolled in a pregnancy study. CDR3s include the opening cysteine and the closing phenylalanine or tryptophan. Each record gives: D gene, V gene, clone size, J gene, CDR3 protein, CDR3 DNA. A D gene is named only where the DNA matches it firmly. A clone size is listed for some rows: how often the clone was seen (once, few, many), or a class if it is expanded.

D gene: TRBD2
V gene: TRBV29-1
clone size: -
J gene: TRBJ2-3
CDR3 protein: CSVVGSGGSTDTQYF
CDR3 DNA: TGCAGCGTTGTCGGTAGCGGGGGTAGCACAGATACGCAGTATTTT

D gene: -
V gene: TRBV25-1
clone size: once
J gene: TRBJ2-7
CDR3 protein: CASNFGYEQYF
CDR3 DNA: TGTGCCAGCAATTTCGGCTACGAGCAGTACTTC

D gene: TRBD1
V gene: TRBV6-6
clone size: -
J gene: TRBJ2-2
CDR3 protein: CASTVDRVRAGELFF
CDR3 DNA: TGTGCCAGCACCGTGGACAGGGTGAGGGCCGGGGAGCTGTTTTTT

D gene: -
V gene: TRBV7-3
clone size: -
J gene: TRBJ2-5
CDR3 protein: CASSLDYEETQYF
CDR3 DNA: TGTGCCAGCAGCTTAGACTACGAAGAGACCCAGTACTTC

D gene: TRBD1
V gene: TRBV14
clone size: -
J gene: TRBJ2-1
CDR3 protein: CASSRWTGNYNEQFF
CDR3 DNA: TGTGCCAGCAGCCGATGGACAGGGAACTACAATGAGCAGTTCTTC

D gene: TRBD1
V gene: TRBV18
clone size: once
J gene: TRBJ2-7
CDR3 protein: CASSQGQGGIYEQYF
CDR3 DNA: TGTGCCAGCTCACAGGGACAGGGAGGCATATACGAGCAGTACTTC

D gene: -
V gene: TRBV28
clone size: -
J gene: TRBJ1-6
CDR3 protein: CASSHKRGSYNSPLHF
CDR3 DNA: TGTGCCAGCAGTCACAAAAGGGGTTCCTATAATTCACCCCTCCACTTT

D gene: -
V gene: TRBV19
clone size: -
J gene: TRBJ1-2
CDR3 protein: CASKQNREGAGYTF
CDR3 DNA: TGTGCCAGTAAGCAAAACAGGGAAGGGGCTGGCTACACCTTC

D gene: TRBD1
V gene: TRBV15
clone size: -
J gene: TRBJ2-7
CDR3 protein: CATSTGLAYEQYF
CDR3 DNA: TGTGCCACATCGACAGGGTTGGCGTACGAGCAGTACTTC

D gene: -
V gene: TRBV29-1
clone size: -
J gene: TRBJ1-1
CDR3 protein: CSVNNQGRGMNTEAFF
CDR3 DNA: TGCAGCGTTAATAATCAGGGGCGAGGGATGAACACTGAAGCTTTCTTT

D gene: TRBD1
V gene: TRBV6-6
clone size: -
J gene: TRBJ2-2
CDR3 protein: CASSPGTGVTGELFF
CDR3 DNA: TGTGCCAGCAGCCCCGGGACAGGGGTCACCGGGGAGCTGTTTTTT

D gene: TRBD2
V gene: TRBV9
clone size: -
J gene: TRBJ2-5
CDR3 protein: CASSVGLAPTETQYF
CDR3 DNA: TGTGCCAGCAGCGTAGGACTAGCCCCGACTGAGACCCAGTACTTC

D gene: -
V gene: TRBV5-1
clone size: -
J gene: TRBJ1-1
CDR3 protein: CASSLGEPGEAFF
CDR3 DNA: TGCGCCAGCAGCTTGGGCGAGCCAGGGGAAGCTTTCTTT

D gene: -
V gene: TRBV28
clone size: once
J gene: TRBJ1-2
CDR3 protein: CASSFGRGRDYGYTF
CDR3 DNA: TGTGCCAGCAGTTTCGGGCGGGGGAGAGACTATGGCTACACCTTC

D gene: TRBD2
V gene: TRBV6-5
clone size: once
J gene: TRBJ2-3
CDR3 protein: CASRGSGSGTDTQYF
CDR3 DNA: TGTGCCAGCAGGGGTAGCGGGAGCGGCACAGATACGCAGTATTTT

D gene: TRBD1
V gene: TRBV6-7
clone size: -
J gene: TRBJ1-3
CDR3 protein: CASSVTGVGLWGNTIYF
CDR3 DNA: TGTGCCAGCAGTGTCACAGGGGTTGGCTTGTGGGGAAACACCATATATTTT